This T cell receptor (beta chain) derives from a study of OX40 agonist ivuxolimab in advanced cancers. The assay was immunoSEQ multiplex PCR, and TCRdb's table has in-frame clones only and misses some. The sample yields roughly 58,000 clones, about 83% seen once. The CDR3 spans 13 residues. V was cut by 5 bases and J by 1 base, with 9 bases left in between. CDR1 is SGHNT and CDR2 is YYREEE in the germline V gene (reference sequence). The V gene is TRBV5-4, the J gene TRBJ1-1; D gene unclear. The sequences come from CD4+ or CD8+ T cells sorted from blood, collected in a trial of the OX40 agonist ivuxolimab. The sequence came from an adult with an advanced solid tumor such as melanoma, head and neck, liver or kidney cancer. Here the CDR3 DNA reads TGTGCCAGCAGTTCACATGGGAACACTGAAGCTTTCTTT. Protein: CASSSHGNTEAFF.